This T cell receptor beta chain emerged from a study of CD8+ T cells in alopecia areata. There are 17 residues in the CDR3. V dropped 0 bases and J dropped 4 bases, with 16 bases sitting between them. The germline CDR1 and CDR2 sequences are ENHRY and SYGVKD. Treatment in this sample: oral pan-JAK inhibitor, 5-10 mg twice daily. Ten or more counts support this clone. Isolated RNA was reverse transcribed into cDNA used as the sequencing template. Clones were read by immunoSEQ multiplex PCR, and TCRdb kept only the in-frame ones, dropping some. The sample lists approximately 100,000 clones; just under 60% were seen once.

Material: CD8+ T cells sorted from blood, obtained at roughly week 58, from a patient treated with tofacitinib. This receptor was obtained from a human donor with alopecia areata. This chain connects TRBV10-3 to TRBJ2-1; D unresolved. CDR3 in amino acids: CAISESMAGEMYNEQFF. In nucleotides, the CDR3 is TGTGCCATCAGTGAGTCGATGGCAGGCGAAATGTACAATGAGCAGTTCTTC.